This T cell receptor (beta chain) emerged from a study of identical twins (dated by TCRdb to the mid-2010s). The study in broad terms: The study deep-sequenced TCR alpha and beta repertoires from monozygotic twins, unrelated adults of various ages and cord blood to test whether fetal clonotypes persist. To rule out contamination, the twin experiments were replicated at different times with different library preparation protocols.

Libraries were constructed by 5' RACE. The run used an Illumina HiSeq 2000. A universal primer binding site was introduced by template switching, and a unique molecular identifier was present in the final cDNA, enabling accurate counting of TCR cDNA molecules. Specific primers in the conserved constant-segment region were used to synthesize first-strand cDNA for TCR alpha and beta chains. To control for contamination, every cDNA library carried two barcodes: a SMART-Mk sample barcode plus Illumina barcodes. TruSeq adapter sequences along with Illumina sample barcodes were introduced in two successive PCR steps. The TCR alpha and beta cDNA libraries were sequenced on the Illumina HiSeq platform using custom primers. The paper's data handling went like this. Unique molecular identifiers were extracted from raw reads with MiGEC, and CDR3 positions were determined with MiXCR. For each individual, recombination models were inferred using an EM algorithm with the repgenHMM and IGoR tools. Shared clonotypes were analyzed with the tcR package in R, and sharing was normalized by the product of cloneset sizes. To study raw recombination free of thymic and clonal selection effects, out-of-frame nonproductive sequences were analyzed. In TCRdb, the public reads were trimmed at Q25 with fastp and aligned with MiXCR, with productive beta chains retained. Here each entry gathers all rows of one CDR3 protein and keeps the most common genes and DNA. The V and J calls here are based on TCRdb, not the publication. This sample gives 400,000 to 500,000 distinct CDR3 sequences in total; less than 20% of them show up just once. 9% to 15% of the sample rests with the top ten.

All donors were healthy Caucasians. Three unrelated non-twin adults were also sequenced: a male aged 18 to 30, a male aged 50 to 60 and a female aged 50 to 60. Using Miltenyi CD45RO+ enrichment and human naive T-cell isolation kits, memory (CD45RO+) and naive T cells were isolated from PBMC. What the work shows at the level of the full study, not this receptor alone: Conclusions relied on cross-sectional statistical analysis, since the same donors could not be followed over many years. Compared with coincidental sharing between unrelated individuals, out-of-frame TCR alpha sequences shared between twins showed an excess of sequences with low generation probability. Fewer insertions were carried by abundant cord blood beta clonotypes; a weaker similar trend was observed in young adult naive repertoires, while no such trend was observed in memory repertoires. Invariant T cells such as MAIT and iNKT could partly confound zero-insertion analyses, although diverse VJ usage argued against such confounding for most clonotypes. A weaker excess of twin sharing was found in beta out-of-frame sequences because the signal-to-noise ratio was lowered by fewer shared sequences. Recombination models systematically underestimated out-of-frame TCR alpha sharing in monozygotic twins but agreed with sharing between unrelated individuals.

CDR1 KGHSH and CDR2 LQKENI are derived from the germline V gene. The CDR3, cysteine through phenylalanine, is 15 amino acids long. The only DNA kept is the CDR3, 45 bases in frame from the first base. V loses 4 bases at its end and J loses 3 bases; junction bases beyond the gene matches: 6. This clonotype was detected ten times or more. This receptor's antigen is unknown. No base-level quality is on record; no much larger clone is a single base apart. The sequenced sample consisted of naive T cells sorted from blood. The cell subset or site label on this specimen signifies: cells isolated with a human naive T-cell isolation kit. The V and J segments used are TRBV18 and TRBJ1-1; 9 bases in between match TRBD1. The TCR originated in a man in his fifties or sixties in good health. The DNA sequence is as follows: TGTGCCAGCTCACTACGACAGGGGGTTTACACTGAAGCTTTCTTT. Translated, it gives CASSLRQGVYTEAFF.